This TCR beta chain was identified during a study of T cell responses to AZD1222 COVID-19 vaccine. Only in-frame clones appear in the TCRdb table, and some are missing; sequencing was by immunoSEQ multiplex PCR. This sample carries 130,000 to 150,000 clones, approximately 90% of them seen once, and the ten largest clones take around 3.7%. Study-wide findings and caveats: White British ancestry dominated among donors, who included more females, and clonal diversity was possibly underestimated. Close to half of spike-specific TCRs reportedly recognize unmutated variant regions. Vaccination with two AZD1222 doses was followed by a rise in Spike-specific TCR breadth and depth. Along spike, vaccine-associated CD4 TCRs were found throughout, with dominance at 160-218 and 743-854.

To note about this clone: Its antigen is unidentified.

V lost 5 bases to trimming and J lost 5 bases; unmatched junction nucleotides: 9. The germline CDR1 and CDR2 sequences are MNHEY and SMNVEV (reference sequence). The CDR3 has 17 residues. This sequence originates from an adult in good health. The specimen was peripheral blood, collected on day 0 of AZD1222 vaccination. The chain couples TRBV27 to TRBJ2-7, with 16 bases lining up with TRBD2. This CDR3 reads CASSTTGTSGRVHEQYF. As DNA, the CDR3 is TGTGCCAGCAGTACGACCGGGACTAGCGGGAGGGTCCACGAGCAGTACTTC.